This TCR beta chain was sequenced for a study of tumor and adjacent non-tumor tissue in lung cancer. In the study overall: Patients were aged roughly 31 to 76, 10 men and about 5 women, stage I to III. Findings of the study overall: TCR diversity was significantly greater in tumor than normal lung tissue. Top 100 clones took a larger repertoire share in normal lung.

Three rounds of nested PCR, following a modified ARM-PCR protocol, produced the TCRbeta library. TCRdb used MiXCR to reprocess the multiplex PCR reads, holding one entry per CDR3 protein. The data show 90,000 to 100,000 distinct CDR3 sequences, around three quarters seen once. This sample's RNA came from whole unsorted tissue. Distant lung tissue was collected more than 3 cm away from the tumor edge. Between August and November 2014, newly diagnosed, chemotherapy-naive lung cancer patients underwent thoracic surgery in China. With regard to this clonotype: Its antigen is not known. A read error may produce the germline difference seen at one junction end.

The origin of this receptor is a man in his sixties with small cell lung cancer. The specimen sequenced was distant non-tumor lung tissue.

The CDR3 DNA is TGTGCCAGCCGGGGACTAGCGTTTAGATTCGCGAACACCGTGGAGCTGTTTTTT. This codes for CASRGLAFRFANTVELFF. This sequence joins TRBV6-5 and TRBJ2-2, with TRBD2 matching over 10 bases. CDR1 MNHEY and CDR2 SVGAGI come from the germline V gene. The CDR3 length is 18 residues.